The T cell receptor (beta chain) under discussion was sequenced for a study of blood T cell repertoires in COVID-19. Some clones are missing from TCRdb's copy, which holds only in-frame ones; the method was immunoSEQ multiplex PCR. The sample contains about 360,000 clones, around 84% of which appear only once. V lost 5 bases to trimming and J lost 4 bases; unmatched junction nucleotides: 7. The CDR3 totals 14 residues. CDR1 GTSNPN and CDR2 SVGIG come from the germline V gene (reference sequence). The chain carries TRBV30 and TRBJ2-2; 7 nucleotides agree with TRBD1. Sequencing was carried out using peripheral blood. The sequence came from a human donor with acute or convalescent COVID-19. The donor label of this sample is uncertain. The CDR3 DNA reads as TGTGCCTGGGTCACAGGGGCGACCACCGGGGAGCTGTTTTTT. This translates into CAWVTGATTGELFF.